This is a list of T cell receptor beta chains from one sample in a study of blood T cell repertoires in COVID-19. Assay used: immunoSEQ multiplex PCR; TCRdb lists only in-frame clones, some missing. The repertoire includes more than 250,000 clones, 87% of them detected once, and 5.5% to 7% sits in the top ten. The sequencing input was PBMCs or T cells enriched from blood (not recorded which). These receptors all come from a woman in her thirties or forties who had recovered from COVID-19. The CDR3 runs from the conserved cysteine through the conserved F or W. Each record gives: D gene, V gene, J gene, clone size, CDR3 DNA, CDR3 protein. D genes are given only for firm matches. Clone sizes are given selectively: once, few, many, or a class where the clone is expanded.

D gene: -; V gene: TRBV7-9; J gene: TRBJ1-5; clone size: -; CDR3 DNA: TGTGCCAGCAGCTGGGCAGAGAGTCAGCCCCAGCATTTT; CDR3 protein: CASSWAESQPQHF
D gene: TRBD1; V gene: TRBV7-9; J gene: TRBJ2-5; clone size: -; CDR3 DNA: TGTGCCAGCAGCACTCACAGGGGCCAAGAGACCCAGTACTTC; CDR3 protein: CASSTHRGQETQYF
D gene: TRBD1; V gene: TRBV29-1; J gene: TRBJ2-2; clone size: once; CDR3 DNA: TGCAGCGTTGAGAGGGACAGGGGGCTATCGAACACCGGGGAGCTGTTTTTT; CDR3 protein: CSVERDRGLSNTGELFF
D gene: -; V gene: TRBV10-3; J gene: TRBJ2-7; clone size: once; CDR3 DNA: TGTGCCATCAGTGAGGTCGCCTACGAGCAGTACTTC; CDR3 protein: CAISEVAYEQYF
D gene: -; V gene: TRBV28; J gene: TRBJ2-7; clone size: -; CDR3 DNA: TGTGCCAGCAGCGGTTTCTACGAGCAGTACTTC; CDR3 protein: CASSGFYEQYF
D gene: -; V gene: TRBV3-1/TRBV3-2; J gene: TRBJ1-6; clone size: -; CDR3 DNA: TGTGCCAGCAGCCAAGCCCCGGGTTCGTATAATTCACCCCTCCACTTT; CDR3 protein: CASSQAPGSYNSPLHF
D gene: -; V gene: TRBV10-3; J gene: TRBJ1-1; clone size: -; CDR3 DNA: TGTGCCATCAGTGAAAGGGGAGGGGTCACTGAAGCTTTCTTT; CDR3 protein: CAISERGGVTEAFF
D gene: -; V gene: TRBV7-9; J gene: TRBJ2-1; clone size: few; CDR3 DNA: TGTGCCAGCAGCTTAGCAGGTAGCCATGAGCAGTTCTTC; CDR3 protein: CASSLAGSHEQFF
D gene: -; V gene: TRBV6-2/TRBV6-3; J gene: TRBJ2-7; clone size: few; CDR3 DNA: TGTGCCAGCAGTTACTTTGGTCGGGGTAGCGACGAGCAGTACTTC; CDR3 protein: CASSYFGRGSDEQYF
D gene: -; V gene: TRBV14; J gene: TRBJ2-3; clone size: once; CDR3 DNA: TGTGCCAGCAGCCGGGGACTGCTCACAGATACGCAGTATTTT; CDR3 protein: CASSRGLLTDTQYF
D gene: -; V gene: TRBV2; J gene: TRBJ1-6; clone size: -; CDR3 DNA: TGTGCCAGCTTGGAAGTTACCGCGGGTGATTCACCCCTCCACTTT; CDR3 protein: CASLEVTAGDSPLHF
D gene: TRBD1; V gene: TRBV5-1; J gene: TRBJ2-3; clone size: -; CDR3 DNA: TGCGCCAGCAGCTACCGGGACAGCCATACAGATACGCAGTATTTT; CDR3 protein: CASSYRDSHTDTQYF
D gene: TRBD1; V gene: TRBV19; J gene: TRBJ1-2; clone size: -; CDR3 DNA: TGTGCCAGTAGTATAGATACAGGGGGCGACGGTGGCTACACCTTC; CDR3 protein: CASSIDTGGDGGYTF
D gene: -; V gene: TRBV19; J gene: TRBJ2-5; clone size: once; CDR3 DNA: TGTGCCAGTAGTATCCGACACTTCCAAGAGACCCAGTACTTC; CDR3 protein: CASSIRHFQETQYF
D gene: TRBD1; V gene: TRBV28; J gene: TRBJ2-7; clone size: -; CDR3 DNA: TGTGCCAGCAAGACACCGGGGACAGCCTACGAGCAGTACTTC; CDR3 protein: CASKTPGTAYEQYF
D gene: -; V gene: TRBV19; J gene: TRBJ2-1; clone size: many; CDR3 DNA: TGTGCCAGTAGTACCTCCCTTGGAGGCGCCTACAATGAGCAGTTCTTC; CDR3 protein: CASSTSLGGAYNEQFF
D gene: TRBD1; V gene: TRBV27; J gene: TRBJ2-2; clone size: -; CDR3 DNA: TGTGCCAGCAGTTTGGACAGGGGAATCGGGGAGCTGTTTTTT; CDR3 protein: CASSLDRGIGELFF
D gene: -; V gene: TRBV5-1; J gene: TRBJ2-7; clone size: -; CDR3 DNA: TGCGCCAGCAGCTTGTCTCGTTCAGACGTTAGCGGCTACGAGCAGTACTTC; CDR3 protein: CASSLSRSDVSGYEQYF
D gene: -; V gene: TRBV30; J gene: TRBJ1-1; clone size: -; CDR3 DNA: TGTGCCTGGAGTGTACCTCGTGGCAGGGATGTGACTGAAGCTTTCTTT; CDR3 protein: CAWSVPRGRDVTEAFF
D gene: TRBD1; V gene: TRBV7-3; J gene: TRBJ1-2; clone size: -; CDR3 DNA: TGTGCCAGCAGCACCGGGCCGGGACAGGGCTATGGCTACACCTTC; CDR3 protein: CASSTGPGQGYGYTF
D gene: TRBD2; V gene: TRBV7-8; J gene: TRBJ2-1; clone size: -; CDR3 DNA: TGTGCCAGCAGCTTAGCGGGAGGGTCCAATGAGCAGTTCTTC; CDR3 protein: CASSLAGGSNEQFF
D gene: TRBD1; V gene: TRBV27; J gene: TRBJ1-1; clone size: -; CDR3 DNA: TGTGCCAGCAGTTTGTCCGGGACAGGGGGCACTGAAGCTTTCTTT; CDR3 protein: CASSLSGTGGTEAFF
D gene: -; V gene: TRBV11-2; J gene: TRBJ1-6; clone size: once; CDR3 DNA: TGTGCCAGCAGTAGGGGTCAATATAATTCACCCCTCCACTTT; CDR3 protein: CASSRGQYNSPLHF
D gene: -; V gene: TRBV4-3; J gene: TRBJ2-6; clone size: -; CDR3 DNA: TGCGCCAGCAGCCAAGATTTTAGCGGATCTGGGGCCAACGTCCTGACTTTC; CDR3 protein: CASSQDFSGSGANVLTF
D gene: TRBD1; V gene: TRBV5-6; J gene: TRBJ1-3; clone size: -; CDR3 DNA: TGTGCCAGCAGCTTCCCACAGGGGGAGGACACCATATATTTT; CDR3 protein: CASSFPQGEDTIYF
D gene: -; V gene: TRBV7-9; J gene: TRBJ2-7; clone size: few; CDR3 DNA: TGTGCCAGCAGCCCCCGGACAGACTCCTACGAGCAGTACTTC; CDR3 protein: CASSPRTDSYEQYF
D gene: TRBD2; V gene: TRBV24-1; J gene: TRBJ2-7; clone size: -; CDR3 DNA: TGTGCCACCAGTGATTTATGCGCTCGGAGGACTAGCGGGAGGTTATGCGAGCAGTACTTC; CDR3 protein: CATSDLCARRTSGRLCEQYF
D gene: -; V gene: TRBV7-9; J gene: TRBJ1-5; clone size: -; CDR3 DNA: TGTGCCAGCAGCCCGTCGGGGGGGCTCAATCAGCCCCAGCATTTT; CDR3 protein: CASSPSGGLNQPQHF
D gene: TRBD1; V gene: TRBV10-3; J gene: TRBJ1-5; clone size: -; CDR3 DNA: TGTGCCATCAGAGGGGACAGGGGCAATCAGCCCCAGCATTTT; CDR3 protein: CAIRGDRGNQPQHF
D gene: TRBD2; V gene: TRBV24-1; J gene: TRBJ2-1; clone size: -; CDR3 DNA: TGTGCCACCAGTGATCTAGCGGGAAGAGAGCAGTTCTTC; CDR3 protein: CATSDLAGREQFF
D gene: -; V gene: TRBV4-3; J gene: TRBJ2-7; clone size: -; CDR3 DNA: TGCGCCAGCAGCCGGTCAGAAGGGGGTCCCTCCTACGAGCAGTACTTC; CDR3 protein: CASSRSEGGPSYEQYF
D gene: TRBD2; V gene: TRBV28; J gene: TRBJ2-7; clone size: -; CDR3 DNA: TGTGCCAGCAGGTCGACTAGCGGGAGATACGAGCAGTACTTC; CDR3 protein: CASRSTSGRYEQYF
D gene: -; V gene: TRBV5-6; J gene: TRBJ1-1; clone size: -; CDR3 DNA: TGTGCCAGCAGCCGCGGACAGTTGTCTGAAGCTTTCTTT; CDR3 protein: CASSRGQLSEAFF
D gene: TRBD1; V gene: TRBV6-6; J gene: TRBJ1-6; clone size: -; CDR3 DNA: TGTGCCAGCAGTTACTCGGGACAGGGGACATCTCCCCTCCACTTT; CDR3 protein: CASSYSGQGTSPLHF
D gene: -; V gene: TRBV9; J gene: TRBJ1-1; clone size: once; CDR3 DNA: TGTGCCAGCAGCTCGGATGGGCGGAACACTGAAGCTTTCTTT; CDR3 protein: CASSSDGRNTEAFF